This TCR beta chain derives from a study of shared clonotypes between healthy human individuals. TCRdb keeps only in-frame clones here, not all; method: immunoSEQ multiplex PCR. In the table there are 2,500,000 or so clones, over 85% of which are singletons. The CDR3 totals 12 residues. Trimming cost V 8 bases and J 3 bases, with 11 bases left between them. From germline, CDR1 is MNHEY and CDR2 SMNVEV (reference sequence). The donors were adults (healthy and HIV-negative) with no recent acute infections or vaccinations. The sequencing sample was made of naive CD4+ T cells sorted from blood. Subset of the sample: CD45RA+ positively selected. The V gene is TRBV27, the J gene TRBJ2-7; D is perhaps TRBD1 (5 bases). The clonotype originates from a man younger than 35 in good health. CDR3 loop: CASGHHGYEQYF. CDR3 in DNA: TGTGCCAGCGGACACCACGGCTACGAGCAGTACTTC.